Shown below are 20 T cell receptor beta chains from a single sample sequenced in a study of regulatory T cells in long-lasting Graves disease. Regarding time point: persistent/refractory GD, antithyroid drugs over 5 years with positive TRAb. From RNA extracted from PBMCs, the TCR library was made. HTBI primers from iRepertoire and Arm-PCR of CDR3 regions yielded the TCR beta libraries. TCRdb called the multiplex PCR reads again in MiXCR, with one record for every CDR3 protein. The data show about 660,000 distinct CDR3 sequences, 25% to 30% seen once. This sample comprised peripheral blood mononuclear cells (PBMCs), obtained when the disease was refractory, from a patient treated with antithyroid drugs. These receptors originate from a female donor with Graves disease.

The rearrangement joins TRBV29-1 to TRBJ1-5; no clear D. This CDR3 has 15 amino acids. V dropped 6 bases and J dropped 1 base, with 16 bases sitting between them. Germline loops: CDR1 SQVTM, CDR2 ANQGSEA. In DNA, the CDR3 is TGCAGCGTCGGAGGAGGAAGAGAAAGCAATCAGCCCCAGCATTTT. Its translation: CSVGGGRESNQPQHF.

The chain employs TRBV28 and TRBJ1-5; D possibly corresponds to TRBD1 (6 bases). Deletions cut 5 bases from V and 6 bases from J, with 14 bases between. This CDR3 region has 14 residues. Germline assignment: CDR1 MDHEN and CDR2 SYDVKM. Here the CDR3 DNA reads TGTGCCAGCAGTGGGGCGACGGACAGTCAGCCCCAGCATTTT. It translates to CASSGATDSQPQHF.

The chain combines TRBV6-1 with TRBJ1-3; no firm D call. CDR1 and CDR2 (germline): MNHNS, SASEGT. The CDR3 loop spans 13 amino acids. With 4 bases removed from V and 6 bases from J, the gap between germline ends came to 10 bases. The CDR3 protein is CASSVGRINTIYF. The CDR3 DNA sequence: TGTGCCAGCAGTGTGGGCCGGATAAACACCATATATTTT.

The rearrangement uses TRBV29-1 and TRBJ1-1; a weak D match, TRBD1 (6 bases). Germline assignment: CDR1 SQVTM and CDR2 ANQGSEA. The germline V and J ends were trimmed by 7 bases and 2 bases, with 17 bases remaining between them. There are 14 residues in the CDR3. For the CDR3, the DNA is TGCAGCGCCCACCCCCAGGGGCTAAACACTGAAGCTTTCTTT. Translation: CSAHPQGLNTEAFF.

This chain joins TRBV7-3 and TRBJ2-2, with TRBD2 matching 10 bases. The germline V gene has CDR1 SGHTA and CDR2 FQGTGA. V shed 5 bases, J shed 6 bases, and the junction held 12 bases outside the gene matches. The CDR3 runs 17 residues. This CDR3 reads CASSKSVGLAGAGELFF. CDR3 nucleotides: TGTGCCAGCAGCAAATCGGTGGGGCTAGCGGGAGCCGGGGAGCTGTTTTTT.

This clonotype was detected ten times or more. The chain couples TRBV27 to TRBJ1-5, with a possible D match to TRBD1 (6 bases). CDR3 length: 16 amino acids. Trimming left V 8 bases short and J 0 bases short, with 17 bases between. Germline V gives CDR1 MNHEY, CDR2 SMNVEV (reference sequence). The CDR3 here is CASARMTGGSNQPQHF. The CDR3 nucleotides are TGTGCCAGCGCTCGTATGACAGGAGGTAGCAATCAGCCCCAGCATTTT.

The genes are TRBV6-2 or TRBV6-3 and TRBJ1-1, with a weak D call TRBD1 (6 bases). Trimming took off 0 bases at V and 4 bases at J, with 33 bases between the two ends. CDR1 MNHEY and CDR2 SVGEGT come from the germline V gene. The CDR3 totals 22 residues. The CDR3, as DNA: TGTGCCAGCAGTTACTCGCCCTATCCCGGCCGCGGGGGGCAAAGTCGGGGCACTGAAGCTTTCTTT. Translating it yields CASSYSPYPGRGGQSRGTEAFF.

V gene TRBV14 combines with J gene TRBJ1-4, with unresolved D. Germline values: CDR1 SGHDN, CDR2 FVKESK. With 2 bases removed from V and 7 bases from J, the gap between germline ends came to 11 bases. The CDR3 loop spans 14 amino acids. For the CDR3, the DNA is TGTGCCAGCAGCCAATCTCTAATCGGTGAAAAACTGTTTTTT. Its translation: CASSQSLIGEKLFF.

J is TRBJ2-7 and V is TRBV6-1, with 8 bases identical to TRBD2. The trim removed 1 base at V and 4 bases at J, leaving 6 bases unmatched. Germline V gene lookup returns CDR1 MNHNS and CDR2 SASEGT. This CDR3 has 15 amino acids. Here the CDR3 reads CASSEDSGTFYEQYF. The CDR3 DNA sequence: TGTGCCAGCAGTGAAGATAGCGGGACCTTTTACGAGCAGTACTTC.

This chain uses TRBV5-1 with TRBJ2-7, with 8 bases that match TRBD2. CDR1 SGHRS and CDR2 YFSETQ come from the germline V gene. Losses at the gene ends were 5 bases for V and 5 bases for J; bases not matched to a gene: 6. The CDR3 spans 13 residues. The CDR3 DNA reads TGCGCCAGCAGAGGAGCGGGAGTCAACGAGCAGTACTTC. Protein sequence: CASRGAGVNEQYF.

J is TRBJ2-2 and V is TRBV13; maybe TRBD1 (5 bases). The germline gives CDR1 PRHDT, CDR2 FYEKMQ (reference sequence). This CDR3 has 15 residues. The V end lost 5 bases, the J end lost 4 bases, and 14 bases lay between the germline ends. This chain's CDR3 is CASSDQGLSTGELFF. The DNA for the CDR3 is TGTGCCAGCAGCGACCAGGGATTAAGCACCGGGGAGCTGTTTTTT.

The genes are TRBV6-1 and TRBJ2-3, with D unresolved. The CDR3 has 16 amino acids. Germline CDR1 MNHNS, CDR2 SASEGT. The V end was cut by 5 bases, the J end by 0 bases, with 15 bases between. The chain's CDR3 is CASSRLRPVSTDTQYF. DNA for the CDR3: TGTGCCAGCAGTCGACTCCGTCCTGTTAGCACAGATACGCAGTATTTT.

Points on this clonotype: This may be a read error, as it is one base from a much larger clone. The V and J genes are TRBV12-3 or TRBV12-4 and TRBJ1-1; maybe TRBD1 (5 bases). The V end was cut by 7 bases, the J end by 11 bases, with 20 bases between. The CDR3 runs to 13 residues. The CDR3 spells CASTTVGLNRAFF. The CDR3 region has the DNA TGTGCCAGCACCACGGTGGGGCTCAACCGGGCTTTCTTT.

This clonotype was found a few times. This rearrangement joins TRBV29-1 to TRBJ1-2; TRBD1 matches at 8 bases. J was trimmed by 4 bases and V by 0 bases; bases with no gene match: 7. The CDR3 has 15 amino acids. The germline gives CDR1 SQVTM, CDR2 ANQGSEA. CDR3 region: CSVEDQATGGYGYTF. CDR3 DNA: TGCAGCGTTGAAGATCAAGCTACAGGGGGCTATGGCTACACCTTC.

Of note for this clonotype: It is unclear where the CDR3 begins or ends on the DNA, so no DNA is shown, and the CDR3 is as TCRdb lists it. The J gene is TRBJ1-1, the V gene TRBV28; the D call TRBD1 from the table was never checked on the DNA. Germline values: CDR1 MDHEN, CDR2 SYDVKM. The CDR3 sequence runs 15 residues, both termini included. The CDR3 spells CASSSAPGQNTEAFF.

V usage is TRBV6-5 and J usage is TRBJ2-2, with D possibly matching TRBD2 (5 bases). CDR3 length: 14 residues. Germline loops: CDR1 MNHEY, CDR2 SVGAGI. Trimming stripped 4 bases from V and 5 bases from J, with 11 bases between. The CDR3 DNA sequence: TGTGCCAGCAGTTCCGGACTTAATACCGGGGAGCTGTTTTTT. Its translation is CASSSGLNTGELFF.

This chain uses TRBV19 with TRBJ1-5; D remains ambiguous. From germline, CDR1 is LNHDA and CDR2 SQIVND (reference sequence). The V and J ends lost 2 bases and 0 bases respectively, with 8 bases between them. This CDR3 has 15 residues. CDR3 loop: CASSISEYSNQPQHF. The DNA for the CDR3 is TGTGCCAGTAGTATATCCGAGTATAGCAATCAGCCCCAGCATTTT.

This clonotype came up a few times. The chain carries TRBV6-1 and TRBJ1-2; the D gene is possibly TRBD1 (6 bases). The CDR3 is 14 amino acids. Germline V gives CDR1 MNHNS, CDR2 SASEGT. In DNA form, the CDR3 reads TGTCTATCGGGCACAGGGTCAGGGATCTATGGCTACACCTTC. Protein product: CLSGTGSGIYGYTF.

Only a few counts were recorded for this clonotype. This chain joins TRBV20-1 and TRBJ1-1; tentatively, D is TRBD1 (5 bases). Germline V lookup: CDR1 DFQATT, CDR2 SNEGSKA (reference sequence). Trimming took off 6 bases at V and 5 bases at J, with 16 bases between the two ends. The CDR3 is made up of 13 amino acids. The CDR3 loop reads CSARRRVGTEAFF. The CDR3 nucleotides are TGCAGTGCAAGGCGCAGGGTCGGGACTGAAGCTTTCTTT.

The V call is TRBV2, the J call TRBJ2-1; maybe TRBD2 (5 bases). V was shortened by 8 bases and J by 3 bases, with 14 bases between the two germline ends. CDR1 and CDR2 from the germline V gene are SNHLY and FYNNEI. This CDR3 comprises 14 residues. Here the CDR3 DNA reads TGTGCCAGCCGAGGACTGGGGATCTACAATGAGCAGTTCTTC. It translates to CASRGLGIYNEQFF.